The 29 T cell receptor beta chains below come from one sample, sequenced in a study of T cell responses to AZD1222 COVID-19 vaccine. Method: immunoSEQ multiplex PCR; TCRdb's copy keeps in-frame clones and lacks some. The sample includes around 140,000 clones, 70% to 90% seen only once; the top ten take around 5.1%. Sequenced here: peripheral blood, sampled 28 days after the second AZD1222 dose. These receptors were collected from an adult who received the AZD1222 COVID-19 vaccine.

V usage is TRBV5-4 and J usage is TRBJ2-5; the match to TRBD2 covers 7 bases. Trimming at V came to 4 bases and at J to 2 bases, leaving 14 bases not matched to a gene. The CDR3 has 17 amino acids. Germline V gene lookup returns CDR1 SGHNT and CDR2 YYREEE (reference sequence). Written as DNA, the CDR3 is TGTGCCAGCAGCACCAGGGTTAGTCGGGACTATCAAGAGACCCAGTACTTC. Encoded protein: CASSTRVSRDYQETQYF.

The chain is built from TRBV21-1 and TRBJ2-7; TRBD2 was called by the table and not checked on the DNA. TRBV21-1 is classified as a pseudogene. CDR3 size: 12 residues. Here the CDR3 DNA reads TGTGCCAGCAGCAAAGTTAAATACGAGCAGTACTTC. Amino acids: CASSKVKYEQYF.

The CDR3 is CASSRDTNYGYTF. CDR3 bases: TGTGCCAGCAGCCGGGACACTAACTATGGCTACACCTTC. The chain couples TRBV14 to TRBJ1-2, with D perhaps TRBD1 (6 bases). CDR1 is SGHDN and CDR2 is FVKESK in the germline V gene. The CDR3 totals 13 residues. V lost 4 bases and J lost 0, with 6 bases in between.

The V call is TRBV6-2 or TRBV6-3, the J call TRBJ1-1, with D unresolved. This CDR3 comprises 13 residues. The V gene lost 5 bases and the J gene lost 3 bases, with 10 bases spanning the gap. Germline V gives CDR1 MNHEY, CDR2 SVGEGT. CDR3 region: CASSRDIYTEAFF. The CDR3 nucleotides are TGTGCCAGCAGTCGCGACATCTACACTGAAGCTTTCTTT.

This chain uses TRBV5-1 with TRBJ2-3, with 8 bases fitting TRBD1. The CDR3 spans 15 residues. CDR1 is SGHRS, CDR2 YFSETQ, per germline. With V trimmed by 0 bases and J by 5 bases, 5 bases remained unmatched. The chain's CDR3 is CASSLGQGALDTQYF. CDR3 in DNA: TGCGCCAGCAGCTTGGGGCAGGGGGCTTTAGATACGCAGTATTTT.

The chain carries TRBV15 and TRBJ2-3, with a tentative D call TRBD1 (5 bases). Between the trimmed V and J ends, which lost 5 bases and 4 bases, there was a span of 13 bases. The CDR3 sequence is 14 residues long. Germline CDR1 LNHNV, CDR2 YYDKDF (reference sequence). The CDR3 nucleotides are TGTGCCACCAGCCAGGGCTCCGGAGCAGATACGCAGTATTTT. It specifies CATSQGSGADTQYF.

The chain has TRBV3-1 (or the pseudogene TRBV3-2) and TRBJ1-4; D gene ambiguous. The CDR3 extends over 14 amino acids. V was clipped by 2 bases and J by 5 bases, with 9 bases between them. The germline V gene encodes CDR1 LGHDT and CDR2 YNNKEL (reference sequence). The CDR3: CASSQRESNEKLFF. CDR3 bases: TGTGCCAGCAGCCAACGGGAGAGCAATGAAAAACTGTTTTTT.

The J gene is TRBJ2-1, the V gene TRBV3-1 (or the pseudogene TRBV3-2), with 12 bases matching TRBD2. There are 17 residues in the CDR3. Germline V gene data show CDR1 as LGHDT and CDR2 as YNNKEL (reference sequence). V shed 6 bases, J shed 0 bases, and the junction held 6 bases outside the gene matches. CDR3 protein: CASRGLAGTSSYNEQFF. CDR3 coding DNA: TGTGCCAGCAGAGGACTAGCGGGAACGAGCTCCTACAATGAGCAGTTCTTC.

The J gene is TRBJ2-7, the V gene TRBV5-1, with D possibly matching TRBD1 (8 bases). The CDR3 totals 17 residues. CDR1 and CDR2 (germline): SGHRS, YFSETQ. V was pared by 4 bases and J by 3 bases, with 23 bases between. In nucleotides, the CDR3 is TGCGCCAGCAGCCTGGGGGGGTTCGGACAGGGTAACTACGAGCAGTACTTC. The encoded protein is CASSLGGFGQGNYEQYF.

This chain uses TRBV7-2 with TRBJ2-3; TRBD2 is a possible D gene (5 bases). The germline V gene encodes CDR1 SGHTA and CDR2 FQGNSA. This CDR3 comprises 14 residues. Trimming left V 5 bases short and J 0 bases short, with 9 bases between. CDR3 residues: CASSLRASTDTQYF. CDR3 coding DNA: TGTGCCAGCAGCCTGAGGGCCAGCACAGATACGCAGTATTTT.

This clone was found a few times. J is TRBJ2-2 and V is TRBV7-2; TRBD1 might be the D (5 bases). V was pared by 8 bases and J by 6 bases, with 10 bases between. CDR1 SGHTA and CDR2 FQGNSA come from the germline V gene. The CDR3 length is 12 residues. CDR3 bases: TGTGCCAGCGGGGCGAAGGCCGGGGAGCTGTTTTTT. Encoded protein: CASGAKAGELFF.

J is TRBJ1-6 and V is TRBV6-6; TRBD1 might be the D (5 bases). CDR1 is MNHNY, CDR2 SVGAGI, per germline (reference sequence). V was trimmed by 11 bases and J by 7 bases, leaving 12 bases between them. The CDR3 totals 12 residues. The CDR3 region has the DNA TGTGCCGCTTGCGAGGGGAATTCACCCCTCCACTTT. Translated, it gives CAACEGNSPLHF.

The CDR3 nucleotides are TGTGCCATCAGCGAGGGGGCGGACTATGGCTACACCTTC. It specifies CAISEGADYGYTF. This chain links TRBV10-3 with TRBJ1-2, with 7 nucleotides matching TRBD1. The germline V gene encodes CDR1 ENHRY and CDR2 SYGVKD. The CDR3 sequence is 13 residues long. The V gene end was trimmed by 6 bases and the J gene end by 3 bases; junction bases not matched to a gene: 4.

In its sample, this clone was seen once. This chain links TRBV6-5 with TRBJ1-6; D may be TRBD1 (6 bases). The germline gives CDR1 MNHEY, CDR2 SVGAGI. With 0 bases removed from V and 7 bases from J, the gap between germline ends came to 7 bases. This CDR3 has 14 residues. The CDR3 here is CASSYSGQNSPLHF. The CDR3 DNA reads TGTGCCAGCAGTTACTCTGGACAGAATTCACCCCTCCACTTT.

The chain uses TRBV18 and TRBJ1-3, with D hard to call. The CDR3 is 16 residues long. The V gene's germline CDR1 is KGHSH and CDR2 LQKENI. V shed 0 bases and J shed 0 bases, with 9 bases lying between them. In DNA, the CDR3 is TGTGCCAGCTCACCACCAGGGCAATTCTCTGGAAACACCATATATTTT. Its protein is CASSPPGQFSGNTIYF.

V is TRBV9 and J is TRBJ1-1; D call uncertain. V was cut by 0 bases and J by 1 base, with 7 bases left in between. The CDR3 length is 14 residues. The V gene's germline CDR1 is SGDLS and CDR2 YYNGEE. This chain's CDR3 is CASSVGNQNTEAFF. For the CDR3, the DNA is TGTGCCAGCAGCGTAGGAAACCAGAACACTGAAGCTTTCTTT.

This clone was observed once. The chain is built from TRBV5-1 and TRBJ2-3, with no clear D. CDR1 is SGHRS and CDR2 is YFSETQ in the germline V gene. The CDR3 consists of 14 residues. The ends were cut back, 4 bases at V and 5 bases at J, with 14 bases in the middle. The CDR3 spells CASSEPTDGDTQYF. CDR3 coding DNA: TGCGCCAGCAGCGAACCTACGGACGGAGATACGCAGTATTTT.

The chain recombines TRBV10-1 with TRBJ2-3; D remains unclear. Trimming cost V 8 bases and J 4 bases, with 13 bases left between them. CDR1 is WNHNN, CDR2 SYGVQD, per germline (reference sequence). The CDR3 spans 13 residues. This CDR3 reads CASSRPEADTQYF. As DNA, the CDR3 is TGCGCCAGCTCGAGGCCGGAAGCAGATACGCAGTATTTT.

The genes are TRBV19 and TRBJ1-2; perhaps TRBD1 as D (5 bases). The germline V and J ends were trimmed by 3 bases and 5 bases, with 13 bases remaining between them. Germline V gene data show CDR1 as LNHDA and CDR2 as SQIVND (reference sequence). The CDR3 totals 14 residues. CDR3 sequence (DNA): TGTGCCAGTAGTATGACAGCGAACCAGTATGGCTACACCTTC. Its translation: CASSMTANQYGYTF.

The J gene is TRBJ1-2, the V gene TRBV7-9; no clear D. Trimming removed 1 base from V and 3 bases from J, with 12 bases in between. From germline, CDR1 is SEHNR and CDR2 FQNEAQ (reference sequence). The CDR3 sequence is 15 residues long. CDR3 in amino acids: CASSLGQLPYYGYTF. The CDR3 DNA is TGTGCCAGCAGCTTAGGCCAGCTACCCTACTATGGCTACACCTTC.

V is TRBV6-1 and J is TRBJ2-7; TRBD2 matches 9 bases. In germline, CDR1 is MNHNS, CDR2 SASEGT. The V and J ends lost 3 bases and 3 bases, in that order; junction bases with no gene match: 6. CDR3 size: 15 residues. The CDR3 is CASSDSLAGFYEQYF. The CDR3 coding sequence is TGTGCCAGCAGTGATTCTCTAGCGGGATTCTACGAGCAGTACTTC.

The chain is built from TRBV7-9 and TRBJ2-2; unclear D gene. With 8 bases removed from V and 10 bases from J, the gap between germline ends came to 5 bases. The CDR3 consists of 9 residues. Germline CDR1 SEHNR, CDR2 FQNEAQ (reference sequence). CDR3 residues: CASGVELFF. CDR3 coding DNA: TGTGCCAGCGGGGTGGAGCTGTTTTTT.

The chain links TRBV5-1 to TRBJ2-1; a weak D match, TRBD2 (6 bases). Per germline, CDR1 SGHRS and CDR2 YFSETQ. V was cut by 1 base and J by 4 bases, with 12 bases left in between. The CDR3 runs 15 residues. CDR3 coding DNA: TGCGCCAGCAGCTTGATAGGCGGGGCTTACAATGAGCAGTTCTTC. This sequence encodes CASSLIGGAYNEQFF.

The chain combines TRBV9 with TRBJ2-5; TRBD1 is a possible D gene (7 bases). Trimming pared 3 bases from V and 4 bases from J, leaving 13 bases between. Germline CDR1 SGDLS, CDR2 YYNGEE. The CDR3 totals 14 residues. CDR3 sequence (DNA): TGTGCCAGCAGCGGCAGGGGGGCACGAGAGACCCAGTACTTC. Amino acid sequence: CASSGRGARETQYF.

The chain couples TRBV2 to TRBJ2-5, with TRBD2 identical over 7 bases. Germline CDR1 reads SNHLY; CDR2 reads FYNNEI. Trimming took 11 bases from V and 1 from J; bases not matched to a gene: 4. This CDR3 has 12 residues. The CDR3 region has the DNA TGTGCCGGGGGGGTACTCCAAGAGACCCAGTACTTC. Translated: CAGGVLQETQYF. Full variable domain (outside the CDR3, taken from reference TRBV2 and TRBJ2-5): EPEVTQTPSHQVTQMGQEVILRCVPISNHLYFYWYRQILGQKVEFLVSFYNNEISEKSEIFDDQFSVERPDGSNFTLKIRSTKLEDSAMYFCAGGVLQETQYFGPGTRLLVL.

Only one count was recorded for this clone. The genes are TRBV6-1 and TRBJ1-4, with TRBD1 identical over 7 bases. V dropped 3 bases and J dropped 10; count of bases not matched to a gene: 11. This CDR3 has 15 amino acids. CDR1 and CDR2 (germline): MNHNS, SASEGT. The CDR3 here is CASSEVQGPQRKLFF. As DNA, the CDR3 is TGTGCCAGCAGTGAGGTACAGGGGCCGCAGCGAAAACTGTTTTTT.

V and J are TRBV2 and TRBJ2-1; TRBD2 is a possible D gene (6 bases). Per germline, CDR1 SNHLY and CDR2 FYNNEI. The CDR3 is made up of 14 amino acids. The V and J ends lost 2 bases and 8 bases respectively, with 13 bases between them. The CDR3 loop reads CASSERDWRHEQFF. In nucleotides, the CDR3 is TGTGCCAGCAGTGAACGGGACTGGCGCCATGAGCAGTTCTTC. The entire variable domain, with the rest obtained from reference TRBV2 and TRBJ2-1, is as follows: EPEVTQTPSHQVTQMGQEVILRCVPISNHLYFYWYRQILGQKVEFLVSFYNNEISEKSEIFDDQFSVERPDGSNFTLKIRSTKLEDSAMYFCASSERDWRHEQFFGPGTRLTVL.

The chain is built from TRBV10-3 and TRBJ2-6, with D maybe TRBD1 (6 bases). This CDR3 is 14 amino acids long. V shed 7 bases and J shed 3 bases, with 10 bases lying between them. Per the germline V gene, CDR1 is ENHRY and CDR2 is SYGVKD. The DNA of the CDR3 is TGTGCCATCAATACAGGGCTTGGGGCCAACGTCCTGACTTTC. Its translation is CAINTGLGANVLTF.

The chain has TRBV19 and TRBJ2-7, with D perhaps matching TRBD1 (6 bases). Trimming shortened V by 5 bases and J by 0 bases, and 11 bases separated the two germline ends. The CDR3 runs to 14 residues. Germline CDR1 reads LNHDA; CDR2 reads SQIVND (reference sequence). In DNA form, the CDR3 reads TGTGCCAGTAGTGATCCGGGACACTCCTACGAGCAGTACTTC. Protein product: CASSDPGHSYEQYF.